These 3 T cell receptor beta chains were sequenced from one sample in a study of T cells in tuberculosis. Sequencing was performed with immunoSEQ multiplex PCR; in TCRdb, only in-frame clones are kept and a portion is missing. The sample holds 25,000 to 35,000 clones, over 90% seen once. Material for sequencing was PBMCs. The receptors derive from a donor aged 10-30 years with latent tuberculosis or without tuberculosis infection.

This clone was counted a single time. The gene calls are TRBV5-6 and TRBJ1-2, with TRBD1 matching over 9 bases. The CDR3 covers 17 residues. CDR1 is SGHDT, CDR2 YYEEEE, per germline. The ends lost 4 bases at V and 4 bases at J; junction bases unmatched: 14. Here the CDR3 reads CASSPLRGQGKGYGYTF. The CDR3 DNA is TGTGCCAGCAGCCCCCTACGGGGACAGGGAAAGGGCTATGGCTACACCTTC. Full variable domain (outside the CDR3, taken from reference TRBV5-6 and TRBJ1-2): DAGVTQSPTHLIKTRGQQVTLRCSPKSGHDTVSWYQQALGQGPQFIFQYYEEEERQRGNFPDRFSGHQFPNYSSELNVNALLLGDSALYLCASSPLRGQGKGYGYTFGSGTRLTVV.

The chain links TRBV5-5 to TRBJ2-7; tentatively, D is TRBD1 (6 bases). V lost 2 bases and J 2 bases, leaving 26 bases between the germline ends. The length of the CDR3 is 19 residues. CDR1 is SGHKS, CDR2 YYEKEE, per germline (reference sequence). The CDR3 loop is CASSFGLGWGKDSAYEQYF. The DNA for the CDR3 is TGTGCCAGCAGCTTTGGTTTGGGGTGGGGGAAGGACAGCGCCTACGAGCAGTACTTC.

CDR3 amino acids: CASSQRGQVSIYEQYF. For the CDR3, the DNA is TGTGCCAGCAGCCAAAGGGGACAGGTTAGCATCTACGAGCAGTACTTC. The chain carries TRBV14 and TRBJ2-7; the match to TRBD1 covers 8 bases. The CDR3 has 16 residues. Looked up from germline, CDR1 is SGHDN and CDR2 is FVKESK. After removal of 2 bases from V and 3 bases from J, the junction contained 9 bases not matched to a gene.